A single sample gave rise to the 3 T cell receptor beta chains below, sequenced in a study of T cells expressing NK-cell markers. TCRdb reanalyzed the 5' RACE reads and collapses them to one entry per CDR3 protein, without DNA. The table for this sample gives 200,000 to 300,000 distinct CDR3 sequences. The source material was blood T cells: a sorted CD56 or NKG2C T cell subset, CD4+ or CD8+ T cells, or bulk PBMC T cells (not recorded which). These receptors were taken from a young man in good health.

V and J are TRBV11-2 and TRBJ2-7; with no DNA, the TCRdb D assignment of TRBD1 cannot be verified. This CDR3 has 16 amino acids. The germline CDR1 and CDR2 sequences are SGHAT and FQNNGV. CDR3 region: CASSLVRQGFFHEQYF.

The chain carries TRBV5-1 and TRBJ2-3; without DNA, the TCRdb call of TRBD2 cannot be checked. The CDR3 is 15 amino acids. Germline V gene sequence: CDR1 SGHRS, CDR2 YFSETQ. CDR3 amino acids: CASSLGGSGADTQYF.

The chain employs TRBV7-2 and TRBJ2-3; TCRdb calls TRBD1, which cannot be checked without DNA. The germline V gene encodes CDR1 SGHTA and CDR2 FQGNSA. The CDR3 length is 18 residues. The CDR3: CASSLAVFAGQSTDTQYF.